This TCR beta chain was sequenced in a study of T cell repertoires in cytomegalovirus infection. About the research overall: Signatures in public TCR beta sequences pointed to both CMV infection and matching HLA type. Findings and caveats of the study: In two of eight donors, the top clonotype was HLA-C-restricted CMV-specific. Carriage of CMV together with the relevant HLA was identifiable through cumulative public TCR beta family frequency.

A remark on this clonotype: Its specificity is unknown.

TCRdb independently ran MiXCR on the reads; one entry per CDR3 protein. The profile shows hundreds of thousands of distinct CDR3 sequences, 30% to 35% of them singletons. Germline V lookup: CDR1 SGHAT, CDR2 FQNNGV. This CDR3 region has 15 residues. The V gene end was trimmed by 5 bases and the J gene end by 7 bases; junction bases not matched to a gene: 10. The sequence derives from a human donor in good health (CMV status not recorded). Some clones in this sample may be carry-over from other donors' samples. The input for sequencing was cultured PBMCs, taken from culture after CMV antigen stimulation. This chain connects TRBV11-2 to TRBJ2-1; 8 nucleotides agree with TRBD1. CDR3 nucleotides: TGTGCCAGCAGCATTCTAGGACAGGGATCTAATGAGCAGTTCTTC. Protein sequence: CASSILGQGSNEQFF.